These T cell receptor beta chains were read from a single sample in a study of T cell changes during pregnancy in multiple sclerosis. Data came from immunoSEQ multiplex PCR; TCRdb stores just in-frame clones and leaves some out. In the table there are roughly 49,000 clones, almost 95% of which are singletons. The source was CD4+ T cells from peripheral blood mononuclear cells, collected in the second trimester of pregnancy. These receptor sequences come from a female donor in good health, enrolled as a control in a pregnancy study. The CDR3 runs from the conserved cysteine through the conserved F or W. Each record gives: D gene, clone size, J gene, V gene, CDR3 protein, CDR3 DNA. D genes are given only for firm matches. A row's size may be missing; if present it is once, few, many or a size class.

D gene: TRBD2
clone size: .
J gene: TRBJ2-1
V gene: TRBV18
CDR3 protein: CASSPMGGGAASYNEQFF
CDR3 DNA: TGTGCCAGCTCACCAATGGGCGGGGGGGCCGCCTCCTACAATGAGCAGTTCTTC

D gene: .
clone size: .
J gene: TRBJ2-7
V gene: TRBV19
CDR3 protein: CASRSRQGSYEQYF
CDR3 DNA: TGTGCCAGTAGAAGCAGGCAGGGCTCCTACGAGCAGTACTTC

D gene: TRBD1
clone size: .
J gene: TRBJ1-5
V gene: TRBV7-2
CDR3 protein: CASAYDEQGNQPQHF
CDR3 DNA: TGTGCCAGCGCTTACGACGAACAGGGGAACCAGCCCCAGCATTTT

D gene: TRBD2
clone size: once
J gene: TRBJ2-7
V gene: TRBV15
CDR3 protein: CATSRDPLRRGGIEQYF
CDR3 DNA: TGTGCCACCAGCAGAGATCCGTTAAGGCGGGGGGGCATCGAGCAGTACTTC

D gene: .
clone size: .
J gene: TRBJ1-1
V gene: TRBV18
CDR3 protein: CASSPPYVGVDTEAFF
CDR3 DNA: TGTGCCAGCTCACCACCTTACGTAGGGGTGGACACTGAAGCTTTCTTT

D gene: .
clone size: .
J gene: TRBJ1-1
V gene: TRBV2
CDR3 protein: CASSEKPNTEAFF
CDR3 DNA: TGTGCCAGCAGTGAAAAGCCGAACACTGAAGCTTTCTTT

D gene: .
clone size: .
J gene: TRBJ2-5
V gene: TRBV2
CDR3 protein: CASSQRGTQYF
CDR3 DNA: TGTGCCAGCAGTCAGCGAGGGACCCAGTACTTC

D gene: TRBD2
clone size: .
J gene: TRBJ2-7
V gene: TRBV4-2
CDR3 protein: CASSLGLADPYEQYF
CDR3 DNA: TGTGCCAGCAGCCTGGGACTAGCGGACCCCTACGAGCAGTACTTC

D gene: .
clone size: .
J gene: TRBJ1-2
V gene: TRBV30
CDR3 protein: CAWNSQAANYGYTF
CDR3 DNA: TGTGCCTGGAATAGTCAGGCTGCTAACTATGGCTACACCTTC

D gene: .
clone size: few
J gene: TRBJ1-6
V gene: TRBV5-1
CDR3 protein: CASSLSAGNNNSPLHF
CDR3 DNA: TGCGCCAGCAGCTTGAGTGCAGGGAATAATAATTCACCCCTCCACTTT

D gene: .
clone size: .
J gene: TRBJ2-3
V gene: TRBV7-8
CDR3 protein: CASSDQGTGTDTQYF
CDR3 DNA: TGTGCCAGCAGCGACCAGGGGACGGGCACAGATACGCAGTATTTT

D gene: .
clone size: .
J gene: TRBJ1-2
V gene: TRBV7-9
CDR3 protein: CASSLVGDSNYGYTF
CDR3 DNA: TGTGCCAGCAGCTTAGTGGGAGATTCTAACTATGGCTACACCTTC

D gene: TRBD1
clone size: once
J gene: TRBJ2-1
V gene: TRBV4-3
CDR3 protein: CASSQGQASYNEQFF
CDR3 DNA: TGCGCCAGCAGCCAGGGACAGGCCTCCTACAATGAGCAGTTCTTC

D gene: .
clone size: .
J gene: TRBJ1-1
V gene: TRBV11-2
CDR3 protein: CASSHSPNTEAFF
CDR3 DNA: TGTGCCAGCAGCCACAGCCCTAACACTGAAGCTTTCTTT

D gene: TRBD1
clone size: .
J gene: TRBJ1-5
V gene: TRBV5-6
CDR3 protein: CASSLAQGDSNQPQHF
CDR3 DNA: TGTGCCAGCAGCTTGGCCCAGGGGGACAGCAATCAGCCCCAGCATTTT

D gene: .
clone size: .
J gene: TRBJ2-5
V gene: TRBV9
CDR3 protein: CASSVGIGQETQYF
CDR3 DNA: TGTGCCAGCAGCGTAGGTATCGGCCAAGAGACCCAGTACTTC

D gene: .
clone size: .
J gene: TRBJ1-5
V gene: TRBV2
CDR3 protein: CASNRDSNQPQHF
CDR3 DNA: TGTGCCAGCAATCGGGATAGCAATCAGCCCCAGCATTTT

D gene: TRBD1
clone size: .
J gene: TRBJ1-1
V gene: TRBV7-8
CDR3 protein: CASSSTGRTEAFF
CDR3 DNA: TGTGCCAGCAGCTCGACAGGGCGAACTGAAGCTTTCTTT

D gene: .
clone size: .
J gene: TRBJ1-1
V gene: TRBV7-2
CDR3 protein: CASRRVGTEAFF
CDR3 DNA: TGTGCCAGCAGGAGGGTCGGGACTGAAGCTTTCTTT

D gene: .
clone size: .
J gene: TRBJ2-2
V gene: TRBV7-3
CDR3 protein: CASSLSADRNTGELFF
CDR3 DNA: TGTGCCAGCAGCTTAAGCGCGGACAGGAACACCGGGGAGCTGTTTTTT

D gene: TRBD1
clone size: .
J gene: TRBJ1-6
V gene: TRBV6-1
CDR3 protein: CASFDRANSPLHF
CDR3 DNA: TGTGCCAGCTTCGACAGGGCGAATTCACCCCTCCACTTT

D gene: .
clone size: .
J gene: TRBJ1-5
V gene: TRBV19
CDR3 protein: CASSLLRQQNQPQHF
CDR3 DNA: TGTGCCAGTAGTCTCTTACGACAGCAAAATCAGCCCCAGCATTTT

D gene: TRBD1
clone size: .
J gene: TRBJ1-1
V gene: TRBV7-8
CDR3 protein: CASSGSTGGSEAFF
CDR3 DNA: TGTGCCAGCAGCGGGTCGACAGGGGGATCTGAAGCTTTCTTT

D gene: .
clone size: .
J gene: TRBJ1-4
V gene: TRBV19
CDR3 protein: CASSMSPGEEKLFF
CDR3 DNA: TGTGCCAGTAGTATGAGCCCAGGGGAAGAAAAACTGTTTTTT

D gene: .
clone size: few
J gene: TRBJ1-1
V gene: TRBV6-6
CDR3 protein: CASSRETEAFF
CDR3 DNA: TGTGCCAGCAGCCGAGAGACTGAAGCTTTCTTT

D gene: .
clone size: .
J gene: TRBJ1-4
V gene: TRBV9
CDR3 protein: CASSAMRGEDEKLFF
CDR3 DNA: TGTGCCAGCAGCGCCATGCGGGGCGAGGATGAAAAACTGTTTTTT